This T cell receptor (beta chain) comes out of a study of blood T cells in healthy people across ages. General study results and limits: When set beside aged donors, long-lived donors presented more naive CD4+ cells and higher diversity. Diversity figures based on one million T cells were deemed too low.

Note on this clonotype: Its antigen is unidentified.

Alongside a J-beta primer mix, a sample-barcoded 5' primer served in a second PCR lasting about 7 to 11 cycles. Each cDNA molecule was tagged by a template-switch adaptor that had 12 random nucleotides. Any given sample supplied a minimum of 2.5 million CDR3-containing paired-end reads. One entry per CDR3 protein, called by TCRdb with MiXCR from the 5' RACE reads. The table has about a million distinct CDR3 sequences, roughly two fifths seen once; the top ten hold 10% to 15%. CDR3 length equals 16 residues. Germline lookup yields CDR1 ENHRY and CDR2 SYGVKD. V gave up 6 bases and J gave up 2 bases, with 17 bases separating them.

This receptor was obtained from a man between 18 and 29 years old in good health. The rearrangement uses TRBV10-3 and TRBJ1-3; D is possibly TRBD1 (6 bases). Sequencing used blood. The DNA for the CDR3 is TGTGCCATCAGCGGTAACCCCGGGACAACTGGAAACACCATATATTTT. Residues: CAISGNPGTTGNTIYF.